A single sample gave rise to the 10 T cell receptor beta chains below, sequenced in a study of T cell responses to AZD1222 COVID-19 vaccine. Clones were read by immunoSEQ multiplex PCR, and TCRdb kept only the in-frame ones, dropping some. The table shows approximately 100,000 clones, with about nine tenths occurring only once. Here the sequenced sample was peripheral blood, taken on day 0 of AZD1222 vaccination. These receptor sequences come from an adult in good health.

J is TRBJ1-2 and V is TRBV7-2; maybe TRBD1 (5 bases). The length of the CDR3 is 14 residues. CDR1 is SGHTA and CDR2 is FQGNSA in the germline V gene. Trimming pared 10 bases from V and 0 bases from J, leaving 15 bases between. The CDR3 here is CAKTSTATNYGYTF. The CDR3 DNA follows: TGTGCCAAAACTTCGACAGCTACTAACTATGGCTACACCTTC.

This clone was seen only once. The rearrangement uses TRBV14 and TRBJ2-7, with 8 bases identical to TRBD2. The CDR3 covers 14 residues. In germline, CDR1 is SGHDN, CDR2 FVKESK. The ends lost 5 bases at V and 2 bases at J; junction bases unmatched: 5. The CDR3 sequence: CASSEGLVPYEQYF. In DNA, the CDR3 is TGTGCCAGCAGCGAGGGACTAGTCCCCTACGAGCAGTACTTC.

The CDR3 DNA reads as TGTGCCATCAGTGAGTCGACAGGAACTGAAGCTTTCTTT. It encodes CAISESTGTEAFF. The J gene is TRBJ1-1, the V gene TRBV10-3, with D maybe TRBD1 (6 bases). Germline CDR1 reads ENHRY; CDR2 reads SYGVKD. V lost 0 bases to trimming and J lost 5 bases, with 7 bases between them. The CDR3 spans 13 residues.

The V call is TRBV18, the J call TRBJ2-7; perhaps TRBD1 as D (5 bases). V lost 3 bases and J lost 3, with 9 bases in between. Germline loops: CDR1 KGHSH, CDR2 LQKENI. The CDR3 loop spans 13 amino acids. The CDR3 loop is CASSPFQGYEQYF. The CDR3, as DNA: TGTGCCAGCTCACCCTTTCAGGGCTACGAGCAGTACTTC.

The CDR3 loop is CASSPRIDTQYF. The DNA of the CDR3 is TGTGCCAGCAGTCCCCGGATCGATACGCAGTATTTT. The chain joins TRBV12-3 or TRBV12-4 to TRBJ2-3, with D uncertain. The CDR3 has 12 residues. V was pared by 5 bases and J by 6 bases, with 9 bases between.

The rearrangement uses TRBV6-5 and TRBJ1-1; D is unclear. Trimming left V 6 bases short and J 0 bases short, with 8 bases between. Germline values: CDR1 MNHEY, CDR2 SVGAGI. The CDR3 has 13 amino acids. CDR3 nucleotides: TGTGCCAGCAGCCTCCACATGAACACTGAAGCTTTCTTT. It codes for CASSLHMNTEAFF.

The V gene is TRBV7-2, the J gene TRBJ2-5; tentatively, D is TRBD2 (5 bases). Germline V gene data show CDR1 as SGHTA and CDR2 as FQGNSA. The CDR3 length is 14 residues. V lost 4 bases and J 9 bases, leaving 18 bases between the germline ends. The CDR3 protein is CASSSLSGSGAQYF. CDR3 DNA sequence: TGTGCCAGCAGCTCCCTAAGTGGCTCCGGGGCCCAGTACTTC.

J is TRBJ1-4 and V is TRBV3-1 (or the pseudogene TRBV3-2); D gene unclear. The ends were cut back, 4 bases at V and 4 bases at J, with 4 bases in the middle. The CDR3 loop spans 12 amino acids. The germline V gene has CDR1 LGHDT and CDR2 YNNKEL (reference sequence). The CDR3: CASSLYNEKLFF. The CDR3, as DNA: TGTGCCAGCAGCCTCTATAATGAAAAACTGTTTTTT.

The V and J genes are TRBV28 and TRBJ1-2; a possible D gene is TRBD1 (5 bases). The CDR3 length is 18 residues. Germline assignment: CDR1 MDHEN and CDR2 SYDVKM. V lost 2 bases, J lost 0 bases, and 19 bases lay in between. The chain's CDR3 is CASSLNVGKTVANYGYTF. In DNA, the CDR3 is TGTGCCAGCAGTTTAAACGTCGGAAAGACAGTCGCTAACTATGGCTACACCTTC.

The rearrangement uses TRBV6-2 or TRBV6-3 and TRBJ1-5, with 7 bases that match TRBD1. Germline CDR1 is MNHEY and CDR2 is SVGEGT. The length of the CDR3 is 16 residues. V shed 6 bases and J 0 bases; nucleotides not matched to a gene: 8. CDR3 coding DNA: TGTGCCAGCAGCCCCGACAGGGTTAATAGCAATCAGCCCCAGCATTTT. Its protein is CASSPDRVNSNQPQHF.